These 21 T cell receptor beta chains were all obtained from the same sample, sequenced in a study of vaccination and CD4 T cells after COVID-19. The Oncomine TCR Beta short-read assay sequenced DNA from cultured CD4+ T cells. TCRdb passed the PCR reads through MiXCR, listing each CDR3 protein once. The sample holds over 10,000 distinct CDR3 sequences, around three fifths seen once. These receptors are not linked to any known antigen. Treatment: approximately 9-day PBMC culture with coronavirus spike peptide pools or control peptides (ViraFEST assay). The sequenced material came from CD4+ T cells from blood, cultured in vitro. All receptors derive from a human donor who had recovered from COVID-19.

V usage is TRBV20-1 and J usage is TRBJ1-1; 7 nucleotides align to TRBD1. Germline V gives CDR1 DFQATT, CDR2 SNEGSKA (reference sequence). This CDR3 is built from 13 residues. V shed 2 bases, J shed 3 bases, and the junction held 3 bases outside the gene matches. CDR3 residues: CSARSDRDTEAFF. DNA of the CDR3: TGCAGTGCTAGATCCGACAGGGACACTGAAGCTTTCTTT.

The chain employs TRBV6-1 and TRBJ2-5, with TRBD1 matching over 9 bases. The CDR3 length is 18 residues. V lost 1 base to trimming and J lost 1 base; unmatched junction nucleotides: 10. CDR1 MNHNS and CDR2 SASEGT come from the germline V gene. Here the CDR3 reads CASSEVPRGQGGQETQYF. The CDR3 DNA follows: TGTGCCAGCAGTGAAGTCCCACGGGGACAGGGTGGCCAAGAGACCCAGTACTTC.

The V gene is TRBV19, the J gene TRBJ1-2; 9 bases are shared with TRBD1. CDR3 length equals 14 residues. Looked up from germline, CDR1 is LNHDA and CDR2 is SQIVND (reference sequence). With 1 base clipped from V and 4 bases from J, the junction kept 1 base outside the gene matches. The CDR3 here is CASSIVTGGYGYTF. CDR3 bases: TGTGCCAGTAGTATAGTGACAGGGGGCTATGGCTACACCTTC.

The J gene is TRBJ1-2, the V gene TRBV2, with no clear D. CDR3 size: 14 residues. Trimming left V 5 bases short and J 8 bases short, with 18 bases between. Germline CDR1 and CDR2: SNHLY and FYNNEI. The CDR3 reads CASSPIDPSYGYTF. The CDR3 region has the DNA TGTGCCAGCAGTCCTATAGACCCTTCTTACGGCTACACCTTC.

The chain combines TRBV7-2 with TRBJ1-3; D possibly corresponds to TRBD1 (5 bases). Trimming cost V 2 bases and J 8 bases, with 13 bases left between them. From germline, CDR1 is SGHTA and CDR2 FQGNSA. The CDR3 sequence is 14 residues long. Here the CDR3 reads CASSLQGTGDTIYF. The CDR3 DNA reads as TGTGCCAGCAGCTTACAGGGTACGGGGGACACCATATATTTT.

Only a few counts were recorded for this clonotype. Sequence at one end of the junction differs from germline and may be a read error. The chain carries TRBV6-1 and TRBJ2-4; 8 nucleotides line up with TRBD1. The germline CDR1 and CDR2 sequences are MNHNS and SASEGT. There are 12 residues in the CDR3. The DNA for the CDR3 is TGTGCCAGCAGTGATCAGGACAGGGTCCCTCACTTC. As protein: CASSDQDRVPHF.

The chain employs TRBV11-3 and TRBJ2-1; D uncertain. Germline values: CDR1 SGHNT, CDR2 YENEEA. The CDR3 covers 13 residues. The V and J ends lost 2 bases and 5 bases respectively, with 7 bases between them. The DNA of the CDR3 is TGTGCCAGCAGCTTACAGGTTGACAATGAGCAGTTCTTC. Translating it yields CASSLQVDNEQFF.

CDR3 in amino acids: CSVHPTSGTQYF. Here the CDR3 DNA reads TGCAGCGTTCACCCGACCTCAGGAACGCAGTATTTT. The V and J genes are TRBV29-1 and TRBJ2-3; D gene uncertain. The germline V gene encodes CDR1 SQVTM and CDR2 ANQGSEA. The CDR3 length is 12 residues. Trimming left V 5 bases short and J 9 bases short, with 15 bases between.

The CDR3 DNA reads as TGTGCCAGCGTAGGAGGGGCTACCTACGAGCAGTACTTC. Translating it yields CASVGGATYEQYF. The gene calls are TRBV27 and TRBJ2-7; tentatively, D is TRBD2 (6 bases). The CDR3 contains 13 residues. V was trimmed by 8 bases and J by 2 bases, leaving 13 bases between them. Germline values: CDR1 MNHEY, CDR2 SMNVEV (reference sequence).

This clonotype was seen a few times. The J gene is TRBJ2-7, the V gene TRBV6-2 or TRBV6-3; possible D gene TRBD1, 6 bases. The V end was cut by 6 bases, the J end by 5 bases, with 14 bases between. The V gene's germline CDR1 is MNHEY and CDR2 SVGEGT. CDR3 length: 13 residues. The DNA of the CDR3 is TGTGCCAGCAGACCAACAGGGCCCCACGAGCAGTACTTC. This gives the protein CASRPTGPHEQYF.

The chain couples TRBV11-2 to TRBJ2-5; 7 positions match TRBD2. The germline CDR1 and CDR2 sequences are SGHAT and FQNNGV. The CDR3 spans 15 residues. The V gene end was trimmed by 4 bases and the J gene end by 4 bases; junction bases not matched to a gene: 9. DNA of the CDR3: TGTGCCAGCAGCTCAGGGAGGGTGGGTTCAGAGACCCAGTACTTC. Amino acids: CASSSGRVGSETQYF.

The chain recombines TRBV10-3 with TRBJ1-2; D not certain. CDR1 ENHRY and CDR2 SYGVKD come from the germline V gene. The CDR3 runs to 14 residues. Between the trimmed V and J ends, which lost 0 bases and 7 bases, there was a span of 12 bases. In nucleotides, the CDR3 is TGTGCCATCAGTGAGTCAGGGCCCGTGGGTGGCTACACCTTC. It translates to CAISESGPVGGYTF.

V gene TRBV27 combines with J gene TRBJ2-7, with 7 bases aligning to TRBD2. With 8 bases clipped from V and 0 bases from J, the junction kept 10 bases outside the gene matches. The CDR3 loop spans 15 amino acids. CDR1 and CDR2 from the germline V gene are MNHEY and SMNVEV (reference sequence). CDR3 sequence: CASRELAISSYEQYF. The CDR3 DNA reads as TGTGCCAGCCGGGAACTAGCGATAAGCTCCTACGAGCAGTACTTC.

This chain connects TRBV28 to TRBJ1-2; D unclear. V shed 3 bases and J shed 6 bases, with 11 bases lying between them. Germline V lookup: CDR1 MDHEN, CDR2 SYDVKM. The CDR3 has 13 residues. The DNA of the CDR3 is TGTGCCAGCAGTTTTGCCAGGAATAATGGCTACACCTTC. This encodes CASSFARNNGYTF.

A few counts support this clonotype. This chain connects TRBV2 to TRBJ2-2; possible D gene TRBD2, 6 bases. The CDR3 is 14 amino acids. CDR1 is SNHLY and CDR2 is FYNNEI in the germline V gene. The germline V and J ends were trimmed by 4 bases and 6 bases, with 12 bases remaining between them. CDR3 DNA: TGTGCCAGCAGTGCCGGGACTGTGGCCGGGGAGCTGTTTTTT. Amino acids: CASSAGTVAGELFF.

This rearrangement joins TRBV7-2 to TRBJ2-3; D is undetermined. Trimming removed 3 bases at V and 4 bases at J, with 11 bases between. The CDR3 spans 14 residues. CDR1 and CDR2 (germline): SGHTA, FQGNSA. CDR3 sequence reads: CASSLGVLADTQYF. CDR3 sequence (DNA): TGTGCCAGCAGCTTGGGTGTCCTCGCAGATACGCAGTATTTT.

This clonotype was recorded a few times. The chain joins TRBV30 to TRBJ1-2; tentative D call: TRBD1 (5 bases). Trimming left V 1 base short and J 8 bases short, with 8 bases between. The germline V gene encodes CDR1 GTSNPN and CDR2 SVGIG (reference sequence). The CDR3 runs to 11 residues. The CDR3 sequence: CAWSAGTGYTF. The DNA of the CDR3 is TGTGCCTGGAGTGCCGGGACGGGCTACACCTTC.

V is TRBV20-1 and J is TRBJ1-2; D may be TRBD1 (6 bases). Germline V gene data show CDR1 as DFQATT and CDR2 as SNEGSKA (reference sequence). The ends were cut back, 4 bases at V and 0 bases at J, with 12 bases in the middle. The CDR3 is 14 residues long. The CDR3 is CSATTGSANYGYTF. The CDR3 bases are TGCAGTGCTACCACAGGGTCAGCTAACTATGGCTACACCTTC.

J is TRBJ2-1 and V is TRBV19, with 8 bases fitting TRBD2. The CDR3 spans 15 residues. Trimming cost V 10 bases and J 7 bases; bases outside gene matches: 15. The germline V gene has CDR1 LNHDA and CDR2 SQIVND (reference sequence). In nucleotides, the CDR3 is TGTGCCACTAGAGCCGGGACTAGTCGTCAAAATGAGCAGTTCTTC. Its translation is CATRAGTSRQNEQFF.

The rearrangement joins TRBV11-1 to TRBJ2-1, with a weak D call TRBD2 (6 bases). The germline V gene encodes CDR1 SGHAT and CDR2 FQDESV (reference sequence). This CDR3 has 16 amino acids. The V end was cut by 5 bases, the J end by 0 bases, with 14 bases between. The CDR3 spells CASSPWAGSSYNEQFF. CDR3 in DNA: TGTGCCAGCAGCCCATGGGCGGGGAGCTCCTACAATGAGCAGTTCTTC.

The chain combines TRBV6-2 or TRBV6-3 with TRBJ1-1; tentative D call: TRBD1 (5 bases). CDR3 size: 15 residues. V was cut by 2 bases and J by 2 bases, with 12 bases left in between. Germline V gene lookup returns CDR1 MNHEY and CDR2 SVGEGT. Here the CDR3 reads CASSYPLGGNTEAFF. The CDR3, as DNA: TGTGCCAGCAGTTACCCTCTGGGGGGAAACACTGAAGCTTTCTTT.